This T cell receptor beta chain is from a study of T cells in Graves' hyperthyroidism and ophthalmopathy. Study overall: The initial diagnosis was the point when peripheral blood was collected, ahead of any treatment. Findings of the study overall: Before onset, by a median of around six months, the model predicted ophthalmopathy. Blood shared most expanded thyroid clonotypes above 0.001.

Germline CDR1 reads SGDLS; CDR2 reads YYNGEE. V was pared by 6 bases and J by 5 bases, with 11 bases between. CDR3 size: 12 residues. Many counts were recorded for this clonotype. Its antigen is unidentified. Amplified TCR beta CDR3 regions came from RNA transcripts. The HTBI primer set served for first-round RT-PCR of the TCR CDR3. Each CDR3 protein is one row after TCRdb ran MiXCR on the multiplex PCR reads. The table records fewer than 700,000 distinct CDR3 sequences, about a sixth of them present only once. Sequencing input: blood. The genes are TRBV9 and TRBJ1-2, with D unclear. The TCR was taken from a woman in her thirties with Graves' hyperthyroidism. In DNA form, the CDR3 reads TGTGCCAGCACCAAAGGGTATTATGGCTACACCTTC. This codes for CASTKGYYGYTF. Based on the CDR3 plus reference TRBV9 and TRBJ1-2, the full variable domain is DSGVTQTPKHLITATGQRVTLRCSPRSGDLSVYWYQQSLDQGLQFLIQYYNGEERAKGNILERFSAQQFPDLHSELNLSSLELGDSALYFCASTKGYYGYTFGSGTRLTVV.